This T cell receptor beta chain stems from a study of cytomegalovirus exposure and HLA in healthy donors. The CDR3 covers 16 residues. The V end lost 6 bases, the J end lost 3 bases, and 21 bases lay between the germline ends. Germline values: CDR1 SNHLY, CDR2 FYNNEI. A note on this clone: Its target is unknown.

Researchers ran the PCR with 60 Vbeta and 13 Jbeta primers. Generated by immunoSEQ multiplex PCR, the TCRdb table keeps only in-frame clones and is missing some. The sample includes roughly 110,000 clones. Study outcomes and limitations: Donors belonging to an Asian-associated ancestry cluster reportedly showed fewer N-insertions in productive TCRs than the roughly 700-donor mean, according to what a later analysis found. The authors later found HLA-associated TCR beta chains more clonally expanded than equally common others.

The sample comprised PBMCs. This rearrangement joins TRBV2 to TRBJ2-7; D gene uncertain. The TCR comes from a man aged 35-49 years in good health and CMV-seropositive. The CDR3 region is CASSLEPSESIYEQYF. The CDR3, as DNA: TGTGCCAGCAGCCTCGAACCTTCGGAGAGCATCTACGAGCAGTACTTC.